One and the same sample provided the 16 T cell receptor beta chains below, sequenced in a study of shared clonotypes between healthy human individuals. This table comes from immunoSEQ multiplex PCR, and its TCRdb copy is limited to in-frame clones, with some not included. The repertoire has around 2.1 million clones, under 97% of them found once; the top ten carry less than 0.15%. What was sequenced was naive CD4+ T cells sorted from blood. Stated subset: CD45RA+ positively selected. The receptors were gathered from a man between 18 and 35 years old in good health.

The rearrangement uses TRBV10-1 and TRBJ2-5; D is unresolved. The germline V and J ends were trimmed by 3 bases and 5 bases, with 4 bases remaining between them. Germline V lookup: CDR1 WNHNN, CDR2 SYGVQD (reference sequence). This CDR3 region has 11 residues. CDR3 residues: CASSDEETQYF. The CDR3 nucleotides are TGCGCCAGCAGTGATGAGGAGACCCAGTACTTC.

This clone has a handful of counts. V and J are TRBV28 and TRBJ1-6; TRBD1 matches at 7 bases. Germline V gene data show CDR1 as MDHEN and CDR2 as SYDVKM. This CDR3 comprises 13 residues. Trimming cost V 6 bases and J 12 bases; bases outside gene matches: 8. This CDR3 is CASSRDSLGPLHF. DNA for the CDR3: TGTGCCAGCAGCCGGGACAGCTTAGGACCCCTCCACTTT. Based on the CDR3 plus reference TRBV28 and TRBJ1-6, the full variable domain is DVKVTQSSRYLVKRTGEKVFLECVQDMDHENMFWYRQDPGLGLRLIYFSYDVKMKEKGDIPEGYSVSREKKERFSLILESASTNQTSMYLCASSRDSLGPLHFGNGTRLTVT.

Notes on this clone: This sample also contains other DNA sequences that code for the same CDR3. The chain has TRBV6-1 and TRBJ1-2, with a possible D match to TRBD1 (6 bases). Trimming took 3 bases from V and 4 from J, leaving 9 bases between them. This CDR3 is 13 amino acids long. Germline lookup yields CDR1 MNHNS and CDR2 SASEGT. CDR3 sequence (DNA): TGTGCCAGCAGTGAGACAGGTCCCTATGGCTACACCTTC. Translated, it gives CASSETGPYGYTF.

The chain carries TRBV10-1 and TRBJ1-3, with a tentative D call TRBD1 (6 bases). CDR3 length: 16 amino acids. Germline V gene data show CDR1 as WNHNN and CDR2 as SYGVQD (reference sequence). V lost 4 bases and J 0 bases, leaving 13 bases between the germline ends. The CDR3 region is CASSGFGTFSGNTIYF. The CDR3 DNA reads TGCGCCAGCAGTGGTTTCGGGACATTCTCTGGAAACACCATATATTTT.

This chain uses TRBV5-6 with TRBJ1-1; D possibly corresponds to TRBD1 (5 bases). The V and J ends lost 1 base and 2 bases respectively, with 9 bases between them. Germline assignment: CDR1 SGHDT and CDR2 YYEEEE. This CDR3 comprises 14 residues. CDR3 sequence: CASSLTRGNTEAFF. In nucleotides, the CDR3 is TGTGCCAGCAGCTTGACGAGGGGAAACACTGAAGCTTTCTTT.

This chain links TRBV2 with TRBJ2-7; 9 bases fit TRBD1. The CDR3 runs to 15 residues. The germline V gene has CDR1 SNHLY and CDR2 FYNNEI. Germline trimming cut 4 bases from V and 3 bases from J; bases unmatched to any gene: 7. CDR3: CASSGGTGFNYEQYF. CDR3 coding DNA: TGTGCCAGCAGTGGCGGGACAGGGTTTAACTACGAGCAGTACTTC. The variable domain in full, with the rest retrieved from reference TRBV2 and TRBJ2-7, is EPEVTQTPSHQVTQMGQEVILRCVPISNHLYFYWYRQILGQKVEFLVSFYNNEISEKSEIFDDQFSVERPDGSNFTLKIRSTKLEDSAMYFCASSGGTGFNYEQYFGPGTRLTVT.

This clone came up once. The chain employs TRBV12-5 and TRBJ1-3; the D gene is possibly TRBD1 (5 bases). The CDR3 sequence is 15 residues long. Trimming took off 1 base at V and 2 bases at J, with 9 bases between the two ends. The germline gives CDR1 LGHNT, CDR2 FRNRAP. The CDR3 region has the DNA TGTGCTAGTGGTTTGGAGGGGTTGGCTGGAAACACCATATATTTT. Translated, it gives CASGLEGLAGNTIYF. Looking up the rest from reference TRBV12-5 and TRBJ1-3 gives the full variable domain: DARVTQTPRHKVTEMGQEVTMRCQPILGHNTVFWYRQTMMQGLELLAYFRNRAPLDDSGMPKDRFSAEMPDATLATLKIQPSEPRDSAVYFCASGLEGLAGNTIYFGEGSWLTVV.

The V call is TRBV11-2, the J call TRBJ2-3; the D is unclear. CDR3 length equals 16 residues. V was pared by 0 bases and J by 2 bases, with 12 bases between. Germline CDR1 and CDR2: SGHAT and FQNNGV. The CDR3 DNA sequence: TGTGCCAGCAGCTTAGAGGGTTATAGGGCCACAGATACGCAGTATTTT. This encodes CASSLEGYRATDTQYF.

The chain couples TRBV28 to TRBJ2-4; D not resolved. Germline V gives CDR1 MDHEN, CDR2 SYDVKM. The V gene lost 5 bases and the J gene lost 0 bases, with 14 bases spanning the gap. The CDR3 runs to 16 residues. This chain's CDR3 is CASSIDNSLAKNIQYF. Written as DNA, the CDR3 is TGTGCCAGCAGTATTGACAACAGTCTAGCCAAAAACATTCAGTACTTC.

Note on this clone: This sample also contains other DNA sequences that code for the same CDR3. This CDR3 reads CASSPGANNSPLHF. The CDR3 bases are TGCGCCAGCAGCCCCGGGGCTAATAATTCACCCCTCCACTTT. The genes are TRBV5-1 and TRBJ1-6; weak D call: TRBD1 (5 bases). The CDR3 runs to 14 residues. Deletions cut 4 bases from V and 5 bases from J, with 10 bases between. The germline V gene encodes CDR1 SGHRS and CDR2 YFSETQ. The variable domain in full, with the rest retrieved from reference TRBV5-1 and TRBJ1-6, is KAGVTQTPRYLIKTRGQQVTLSCSPISGHRSVSWYQQTPGQGLQFLFEYFSETQRNKGNFPGRFSGRQFSNSRSEMNVSTLELGDSALYLCASSPGANNSPLHFGNGTRLTVT.

The V call is TRBV18, the J call TRBJ1-1; D gene ambiguous. The CDR3 has 12 amino acids. Germline CDR1 reads KGHSH; CDR2 reads LQKENI. V was pared by 1 base and J by 7 bases, with 7 bases between. The CDR3 spells CASSPLSVEAFF. CDR3 sequence (DNA): TGTGCCAGCTCACCACTGTCCGTTGAAGCTTTCTTT.

The V call is TRBV20-1, the J call TRBJ1-2; no definite D call. Germline V lookup: CDR1 DFQATT, CDR2 SNEGSKA (reference sequence). V shed 6 bases and J shed 4 bases, with 9 bases lying between them. The CDR3 loop spans 11 amino acids. The CDR3 sequence: CSAPISYGYTF. CDR3 DNA: TGCAGTGCGCCGATTTCCTATGGCTACACCTTC.

The chain joins TRBV30 to TRBJ2-5; the D is unclear. Trimming removed 2 bases from V and 2 bases from J, with 15 bases in between. This CDR3 is built from 15 residues. Per germline, CDR1 GTSNPN and CDR2 SVGIG (reference sequence). The CDR3 spells CAWSLGLLFQETQYF. CDR3 bases: TGTGCCTGGAGTTTGGGTCTGCTGTTTCAAGAGACCCAGTACTTC.

On this clone: Distinct nucleotide sequences in the sample also encode this CDR3. This rearrangement joins TRBV5-1 to TRBJ2-1, with a tentative D call TRBD2 (6 bases). The germline CDR1 and CDR2 sequences are SGHRS and YFSETQ. Trimming shortened V by 0 bases and J by 9 bases, and 10 bases separated the two germline ends. This CDR3 region has 13 residues. The CDR3 sequence: CASSLAGRSEQFF. The CDR3 region has the DNA TGCGCCAGCAGCTTGGCAGGGAGGAGTGAGCAGTTCTTC.

V is TRBV5-1 and J is TRBJ2-3, with D maybe TRBD2 (5 bases). The V end was cut by 6 bases, the J end by 4 bases, with 15 bases between. In germline, CDR1 is SGHRS, CDR2 YFSETQ. The length of the CDR3 is 14 residues. The CDR3 loop reads CASTLERFPDTQYF. Here the CDR3 DNA reads TGCGCCAGCACACTGGAGCGGTTCCCAGATACGCAGTATTTT. Drawing the rest from reference TRBV5-1 and TRBJ2-3, the complete variable domain is KAGVTQTPRYLIKTRGQQVTLSCSPISGHRSVSWYQQTPGQGLQFLFEYFSETQRNKGNFPGRFSGRQFSNSRSEMNVSTLELGDSALYLCASTLERFPDTQYFGPGTRLTVL.

The gene calls are TRBV30 and TRBJ2-7; 8 positions agree with TRBD1. The CDR3 loop spans 13 amino acids. V was clipped by 4 bases and J by 3 bases; unmatched bases: 5. Germline values: CDR1 GTSNPN, CDR2 SVGIG (reference sequence). The CDR3 DNA is TGTGCCTGGAAAGGACAGGGACGCTACGAGCAGTACTTC. Protein sequence: CAWKGQGRYEQYF.